This T cell receptor (beta chain) was sequenced in a study of CD8 T cells in ankylosing spondylitis. The study, taken as a whole, reports: What appeared characteristic of ankylosing spondylitis blood was a TCR beta motif of fewer than ten highly homologous variants. CD8+ disease-linked clones were present at relatively low frequencies in blood.

To note about this clonotype: What it binds is not known.

The ends lost 6 bases at V and 0 bases at J; junction bases unmatched: 8. Germline lookup yields CDR1 SNHLY and CDR2 FYNNEI. This CDR3 is 16 amino acids long. A quantitative 5'-RACE method, one with molecular barcodes, was used to make TCR beta libraries. TCRdb used MiXCR to reprocess the 5' RACE reads, holding one entry per CDR3 protein. Of hundreds of thousands of distinct CDR3 sequences detected, about 16% appear once; the ten largest clones hold 42%. J is TRBJ2-1 and V is TRBV2, with 7 bases aligning to TRBD2. Sequencing input: blood, either unsorted or a sorted T cell fraction (not recorded which). The TCR was taken from a male donor with ankylosing spondylitis. The CDR3 loop reads CASSPIGGSSYNEQFF. The CDR3 DNA reads TGTGCCAGCAGCCCGATCGGCGGGAGCTCCTACAATGAGCAGTTCTTC.